This paragraph covers one TCR beta chain sequence. Its matching antigen is unknown. TCRdb's copy holds only in-frame clones and misses some; the assay was immunoSEQ multiplex PCR. The top ten hold roughly 4.8% of the sample, which has some 59,000 clones, roughly 90% seen once. The timepoints at which blood was sampled were baseline, cycle 4 day 1, and cycle 7 day 1. The data were obtained in a study of OX40 agonist ivuxolimab in advanced cancers. Study details: Checkpoint inhibitors had been given previously to roughly 40% of patients. Overall study findings and caveats: Not determined was the antigen specificity of the expanded peripheral T cells. Partial responders at 0.1-3.0 mg/kg had among the lowest clonal expansion.

Sequencing used CD4+ or CD8+ T cells sorted from blood, obtained in a trial of the OX40 agonist ivuxolimab. The clonotype originates from an adult with an advanced solid tumor such as melanoma, head and neck, liver or kidney cancer.

As DNA, the CDR3 is TGTGCCAGCAGCCGACCGCTAAGGGGGTTTGGCGAGCAGTACTTC. It translates to CASSRPLRGFGEQYF. The chain links TRBV28 to TRBJ2-7; D is perhaps TRBD1 (6 bases). The CDR3 runs to 15 residues. The germline V and J ends were trimmed by 6 bases and 6 bases, with 21 bases remaining between them. Germline CDR1 MDHEN, CDR2 SYDVKM.